The 32 T cell receptor beta chains given below trace back to one sample, sequenced in a study of OX40 agonist ivuxolimab in advanced cancers. Only in-frame clones appear in the TCRdb table, and some are missing; sequencing was by immunoSEQ multiplex PCR. Among around 56,000 clones listed, roughly nine tenths were seen once. The specimen comprised CD4+ or CD8+ T cells sorted from blood, sampled in a trial of the OX40 agonist ivuxolimab. These TCRs come from an adult with an advanced solid tumor such as melanoma, head and neck, liver or kidney cancer.

J is TRBJ2-2 and V is TRBV14; TRBD2 aligns across 8 bases. Germline CDR1 and CDR2: SGHDN and FVKESK. J was trimmed by 7 bases and V by 6 bases; bases with no gene match: 7. The CDR3 runs 14 residues. The CDR3 spells CASSRREVVGELFF. The CDR3 region has the DNA TGTGCCAGCAGTCGGCGGGAGGTCGTCGGGGAGCTGTTTTTT.

This clone was picked up one time. The chain carries TRBV21-1 and TRBJ2-7; TRBD2 was called by the table and not checked on the DNA. TRBV21-1 is listed as a pseudogene. This CDR3 has 17 residues. DNA for the CDR3: TGTGCCAGCAGCTCAAAGGTAACCCGGGACTCGAACTACGAGCAGTACTTC. Its translation is CASSSKVTRDSNYEQYF.

V usage is TRBV7-2 and J usage is TRBJ2-1; TRBD2 is a possible D gene (6 bases). This CDR3 has 14 amino acids. The ends were cut back, 4 bases at V and 6 bases at J, with 13 bases in the middle. In germline, CDR1 is SGHTA, CDR2 FQGNSA. The CDR3 here is CASSSRDWPNEQFF. The CDR3 region has the DNA TGTGCCAGCAGCTCCCGGGACTGGCCCAATGAGCAGTTCTTC. The full variable domain, rest sourced from reference TRBV7-2 and TRBJ2-1, is GAGVSQSPSNKVTEKGKDVELRCDPISGHTALYWYRQSLGQGLEFLIYFQGNSAPDKSGLPSDRFSAERTGGSVSTLTIQRTQQEDSAVYLCASSSRDWPNEQFFGPGTRLTVL.

The chain carries TRBV7-9 and TRBJ1-1, with D perhaps TRBD1 (6 bases). This CDR3 comprises 14 residues. V was trimmed by 5 bases and J by 3 bases, leaving 13 bases between them. CDR1 and CDR2 from the germline V gene are SEHNR and FQNEAQ (reference sequence). CDR3 nucleotides: TGTGCCAGCAGCCGAGCAGGGGCGGACACTGAAGCTTTCTTT. Its translation: CASSRAGADTEAFF.

This clone was counted a few times. This chain connects TRBV29-1 to TRBJ1-2; TRBD1 aligns across 9 bases. Germline CDR1 SQVTM, CDR2 ANQGSEA. Trimming cost V 5 bases and J 0 bases; bases outside gene matches: 7. The CDR3 covers 15 residues. The CDR3 sequence: CSVTGGAVANYGYTF. CDR3 nucleotides: TGCAGCGTTACAGGGGGCGCGGTGGCTAACTATGGCTACACCTTC.

The chain combines TRBV4-3 with TRBJ1-1; no firm D call. CDR3 length: 11 residues. Germline V gene sequence: CDR1 LGHNA, CDR2 YSLEER. Trimming cost V 3 bases and J 11 bases, with 10 bases left between them. The CDR3 coding sequence is TGCGCCAGCAGCCAGTCAGGTAACGCTTTCTTT. It specifies CASSQSGNAFF.

V usage is TRBV4-3 and J usage is TRBJ1-6; a weak D match, TRBD1 (6 bases). Germline loops: CDR1 LGHNA, CDR2 YSLEER. The CDR3 length is 17 residues. Trimming took 0 bases from V and 10 from J, leaving 19 bases between them. CDR3 sequence: CASSQEVLGDRLSPLHF. In nucleotides, the CDR3 is TGCGCCAGCAGCCAAGAAGTCCTGGGTGACAGGTTATCACCCCTCCACTTT.

This clone has just one count. The V call is TRBV11-3, the J call TRBJ2-7; TRBD1 matches 8 bases. Germline-derived CDR1 and CDR2 are SGHNT and YENEEA. V was clipped by 0 bases and J by 6 bases; unmatched bases: 1. The CDR3 is 13 residues long. CDR3 DNA sequence: TGTGCCAGCAGCTTAGACAGGGGGCGCGAGCAGTACTTC. Translation: CASSLDRGREQYF.

The chain carries TRBV6-1 and TRBJ2-7; tentative D call: TRBD2 (6 bases). The CDR3 sequence is 12 residues long. The V end was cut by 3 bases, the J end by 3 bases, with 6 bases between. Germline V gives CDR1 MNHNS, CDR2 SASEGT. The CDR3 coding sequence is TGTGCCAGCAGTGAGGGAGGCTACGAGCAGTACTTC. Translation: CASSEGGYEQYF.

The rearrangement joins TRBV11-2 to TRBJ2-1; weak D call: TRBD2 (6 bases). Trimming cost V 2 bases and J 4 bases, with 12 bases left between them. Germline CDR1 and CDR2: SGHAT and FQNNGV. This CDR3 is 15 amino acids long. In nucleotides, the CDR3 is TGTGCCAGCAGCTTACGCGGGAATGCGTACAATGAGCAGTTCTTC. Translation: CASSLRGNAYNEQFF.

This sequence joins TRBV6-1 and TRBJ1-2, with 7 positions matching TRBD1. J was trimmed by 9 bases and V by 5 bases; bases with no gene match: 9. The CDR3 covers 13 residues. Germline V gene lookup returns CDR1 MNHNS and CDR2 SASEGT. As DNA, the CDR3 is TGTGCCAGCAGTTCCCGGGACAGTGGGCGCTACACCTTC. Its translation: CASSSRDSGRYTF.

The chain is built from TRBV9 and TRBJ1-4, with D possibly matching TRBD1 (5 bases). Germline V gene data show CDR1 as SGDLS and CDR2 as YYNGEE. Trimming removed 0 bases at V and 11 bases at J, with 14 bases between. The length of the CDR3 is 14 residues. The CDR3 region has the DNA TGTGCCAGCAGCGTAGGGCAGAATGAGGGGAAACTGTTTTTT. Its translation is CASSVGQNEGKLFF.

V gene TRBV14 combines with J gene TRBJ2-7; D possibly corresponds to TRBD1 (5 bases). Germline assignment: CDR1 SGHDN and CDR2 FVKESK. This CDR3 region has 16 residues. Trimming took 0 bases from V and 0 from J, leaving 12 bases between them. The CDR3 sequence: CASSQEKPGSSYEQYF. For the CDR3, the DNA is TGTGCCAGCAGCCAAGAGAAACCAGGGTCCTCCTACGAGCAGTACTTC.

This chain uses TRBV7-2 with TRBJ2-6; no firm D call. The CDR3 is made up of 15 amino acids. The V end was cut by 5 bases, the J end by 4 bases, with 12 bases between. Per the germline V gene, CDR1 is SGHTA and CDR2 is FQGNSA. CDR3 nucleotides: TGTGCCAGCAGCCCGACCAGACTGGGGGCCAACGTCCTGACTTTC. Translated, it gives CASSPTRLGANVLTF.

The chain couples TRBV28 to TRBJ2-7; 7 nucleotides agree with TRBD2. V shed 5 bases and J 0 bases; nucleotides not matched to a gene: 10. The CDR3 spans 16 residues. Per germline, CDR1 MDHEN and CDR2 SYDVKM. The CDR3 DNA sequence: TGTGCCAGCAGTACTCCTGGGGCTAGCGGCTCCTACGAGCAGTACTTC. This codes for CASSTPGASGSYEQYF. The full variable domain, rest sourced from reference TRBV28 and TRBJ2-7, is DVKVTQSSRYLVKRTGEKVFLECVQDMDHENMFWYRQDPGLGLRLIYFSYDVKMKEKGDIPEGYSVSREKKERFSLILESASTNQTSMYLCASSTPGASGSYEQYFGPGTRLTVT.

V gene TRBV6-5 combines with J gene TRBJ2-7, with 9 bases fitting TRBD1. V lost 8 bases and J lost 8; bases outside the gene matches: 10. Germline V CDR1 and CDR2: MNHEY, SVGAGI. The CDR3 spans 13 residues. In DNA, the CDR3 is TGTGCCAGCGCCGGGACAGGGCTCGCAAAGCAGTACTTC. Translated: CASAGTGLAKQYF.

CDR3 bases: TGTGCCAGCAGCTTAGGGACTAGCGGGAGTGGCGATGAGCAGTTCTTC. It yields the protein CASSLGTSGSGDEQFF. The rearrangement links TRBV11-3 to TRBJ2-1, with 13 nucleotides matching TRBD2. The CDR3 has 16 amino acids. After removal of 1 base from V and 8 bases from J, the junction contained 5 bases not matched to a gene. Germline CDR1 and CDR2: SGHNT and YENEEA.

V gene TRBV7-8 combines with J gene TRBJ2-3; D may be TRBD2 (6 bases). This CDR3 contains 15 residues. V lost 5 bases, J lost 2 bases, and 14 bases lay in between. The germline V gene encodes CDR1 SGHVS and CDR2 FQNEAQ. The CDR3 is CASSPWDFSTDTQYF. Written as DNA, the CDR3 is TGTGCCAGCAGCCCCTGGGACTTCTCCACAGATACGCAGTATTTT. Together with reference TRBV7-8 and TRBJ2-3, the CDR3 gives the full variable domain: GAGVSQSPRYKVAKRGQDVALRCDPISGHVSLFWYQQALGQGPEFLTYFQNEAQLDKSGLPSDRFFAERPEGSVSTLKIQRTQQEDSAVYLCASSPWDFSTDTQYFGPGTRLTVL.

The rearrangement uses TRBV15 and TRBJ2-5; D uncertain. The J call may be in error: the DNA end matches TRBJ2-7 better. The CDR3 is made up of 13 amino acids. Germline values: CDR1 LNHNV, CDR2 YYDKDF (reference sequence). The DNA of the CDR3 is TGTGCCACCAGCCCCCGATCCGGCTACGAGCAGTACTTC. This sequence encodes CATSPRSGYEQYF.

This CDR3 is CASSPPGLYYEQYF. CDR3 bases: TGTGCCAGCAGCCCCCCGGGGCTATACTACGAGCAGTACTTC. The chain joins TRBV5-4 to TRBJ2-7; tentatively, D is TRBD1 or TRBD2 (5 bases each). V was trimmed by 4 bases and J by 3 bases, leaving 14 bases between them. CDR1 is SGHNT and CDR2 is YYREEE in the germline V gene (reference sequence). The CDR3 is 14 residues long.

The V gene is TRBV19, the J gene TRBJ1-5; D not resolved. This CDR3 is 14 amino acids long. Per the germline V gene, CDR1 is LNHDA and CDR2 is SQIVND (reference sequence). V lost 7 bases, J lost 4 bases, and 14 bases lay in between. The CDR3 sequence: CASTSNRLNQPQHF. The CDR3 nucleotides are TGTGCCAGTACGTCGAACAGATTGAATCAGCCCCAGCATTTT.

This clone has a single count. The V gene is TRBV5-1, the J gene TRBJ2-1; 7 nucleotides agree with TRBD1. Germline V CDR1 and CDR2: SGHRS, YFSETQ. CDR3 size: 13 residues. V was clipped by 4 bases and J by 4 bases; unmatched bases: 2. Here the CDR3 DNA reads TGCGCCAGCAGCGAGGGACAGTACAATGAGCAGTTCTTC. Protein: CASSEGQYNEQFF.

J is TRBJ1-2 and V is TRBV29-1; D remains unclear. The CDR3 spans 11 residues. In germline, CDR1 is SQVTM, CDR2 ANQGSEA. Trimming shortened V by 4 bases and J by 9 bases, and 12 bases separated the two germline ends. The CDR3 protein is CSVGEGRRYTF. The CDR3 region has the DNA TGCAGCGTTGGGGAGGGCCGGCGCTACACCTTC.

This chain links TRBV9 with TRBJ2-1; 9 nucleotides align to TRBD1. CDR3 length: 14 residues. The germline gives CDR1 SGDLS, CDR2 YYNGEE. The V gene end was trimmed by 3 bases and the J gene end by 7 bases; junction bases not matched to a gene: 5. CDR3 DNA: TGTGCCAGCAGCGCACAGGGGGCAGTAAATGAGCAGTTCTTC. This gives the protein CASSAQGAVNEQFF.

Of note for this clone: This specimen includes other DNA sequences encoding the same CDR3. The V and J genes are TRBV29-1 and TRBJ2-1; D is perhaps TRBD2 (6 bases). CDR3 length: 13 amino acids. V lost 4 bases and J 4 bases, leaving 11 bases between the germline ends. The germline gives CDR1 SQVTM, CDR2 ANQGSEA. The CDR3 loop reads CSVVLGGYNEQFF. The CDR3 DNA reads TGCAGCGTTGTACTGGGGGGATACAATGAGCAGTTCTTC.

The rearrangement uses TRBV5-1 and TRBJ1-2; D is undetermined. Trimming cost V 5 bases and J 2 bases, with 10 bases left between them. The CDR3 totals 13 residues. The germline V gene has CDR1 SGHRS and CDR2 YFSETQ. DNA for the CDR3: TGCGCCAGCAGTACGGAAACAAACTATGGCTACACCTTC. As protein: CASSTETNYGYTF.

In its sample, this clone was seen once. V usage is TRBV28 and J usage is TRBJ2-7; D may be TRBD1 or TRBD2 (6 bases each). This CDR3 spans 16 amino acids. With 0 bases removed from V and 6 bases from J, the gap between germline ends came to 18 bases. CDR1 MDHEN and CDR2 SYDVKM come from the germline V gene. This CDR3 reads CASSLCRGGGTCEQYF. CDR3 DNA: TGTGCCAGCAGTTTATGCCGAGGTGGCGGGACATGCGAGCAGTACTTC.

The V call is TRBV6-1, the J call TRBJ2-4, with D hard to call. Germline loops: CDR1 MNHNS, CDR2 SASEGT. CDR3 length equals 14 residues. V was trimmed by 6 bases and J by 3 bases, leaving 12 bases between them. This CDR3 is CASRRDVGKNIQYF. The CDR3, as DNA: TGTGCCAGCAGGAGAGACGTGGGCAAAAACATTCAGTACTTC.

The V call is TRBV18, the J call TRBJ2-5; D is unclear. CDR1 is KGHSH and CDR2 is LQKENI in the germline V gene. The length of the CDR3 is 12 residues. V lost 0 bases to trimming and J lost 5 bases, with 4 bases between them. CDR3 sequence: CASSPPSETQYF. DNA for the CDR3: TGTGCCAGCTCACCACCGAGCGAGACCCAGTACTTC.

This clone was seen more than once but under ten times. The rearrangement joins TRBV27 to TRBJ1-4, with a tentative D call TRBD1 (5 bases). CDR3 length: 17 residues. The V and J ends lost 6 bases and 1 base respectively, with 18 bases between them. Looked up from germline, CDR1 is MNHEY and CDR2 is SMNVEV (reference sequence). Here the CDR3 DNA reads TGTGCCAGCAGCCCCTTGGTTGGGAGGGGAACTAATGAAAAACTGTTTTTT. This translates into CASSPLVGRGTNEKLFF.

The chain joins TRBV11-3 to TRBJ1-5; 10 nucleotides line up with TRBD1. Germline CDR1 reads SGHNT; CDR2 reads YENEEA. Losses at the gene ends were 4 bases for V and 1 base for J; bases not matched to a gene: 10. This CDR3 contains 18 residues. CDR3 sequence reads: CASSSLGQGRKSNQPQHF. In DNA, the CDR3 is TGTGCCAGCAGCTCCCTGGGACAGGGGCGGAAGAGCAATCAGCCCCAGCATTTT.

With regard to this clone: The junction and the germline gene differ at one end; a read error may be behind it. This rearrangement joins TRBV7-7 to TRBJ2-5; possible D gene TRBD1, 6 bases. Germline V gene sequence: CDR1 SSHAT, CDR2 FNYEAQ (reference sequence). The CDR3 runs to 13 residues. The CDR3 DNA follows: TGTGCTAGCAGCGGTCAAGGGGGAGAGACCCAGTACTTC. Its translation: CASSGQGGETQYF.